This TCR beta chain was captured by sequencing in a study of identical twins. General study results and limits: Out-of-frame alpha sequences common to twins exhibited an excess of low generation probability.

This clonotype was seen a handful of times. No antigen is known for it. Per germline, CDR1 LGHNA and CDR2 YNFKEQ. CDR3 length: 16 amino acids. With V trimmed by 0 bases and J by 2 bases, 6 bases remained unmatched. The donors were all healthy and Caucasian. Using its own MiXCR run on the 5' RACE reads, TCRdb lists one record per CDR3 protein. The sample has 1.5 million to 2 million distinct CDR3 sequences, under 35% seen once; the top ten hold about 0.3%. Sequenced sample: cord blood. This sequence was found in a newborn girl in good health. The chain uses TRBV4-2 and TRBJ2-7; 8 nucleotides match TRBD2. CDR3: CASSQEPGLGAYEQYF. The CDR3 nucleotides read TGTGCCAGCAGCCAAGAGCCGGGACTAGGTGCCTACGAGCAGTACTTC.